What follows is one T cell receptor beta chain and its context. The antigen remains undetermined. This entry belongs to a study of monozygotic twins with inflammatory bowel disease. Study-wide results and caveats: IBD patients exhibited fewer clonotypes shared with other individuals than healthy twins, particularly with disease activity.

Germline CDR1 and CDR2: SGHDT and YYEEEE. This CDR3 has 15 residues. Template switching introduced UMIs that contain a 6-nucleotide sample barcode. From the 5' RACE reads, TCRdb lists one entry per CDR3 protein and no DNA. The sample totals over 200,000 distinct CDR3 sequences. The clonotype comes from a human donor with ulcerative colitis or Crohn's disease, or a healthy co-twin of an affected twin (not recorded which). The specimen was blood. The rearrangement links TRBV5-6 to TRBJ1-2. The CDR3 loop is CASSLIGTEGYGYTF.